This entry lists 19 T cell receptor beta chains sequenced from one sample in a study of T cell repertoires in cytomegalovirus infection. Each CDR3 protein is one row after TCRdb ran MiXCR on the reads. The data show around 530,000 distinct CDR3 sequences, with approximately 25% seen just once and about 13% held by the top ten. The sequenced sample consisted of PBMCs. Every receptor here comes from a human donor in good health (CMV status not recorded). Some clones in this sample may be carry-over from other donors' samples.

This clonotype has just a few counts. Mismatch with germline at one junction end may stem from a read error. J is TRBJ2-5 and V is TRBV7-7; tentative D call: TRBD2 (6 bases). Germline loops: CDR1 SSHAT, CDR2 FNYEAQ (reference sequence). This CDR3 comprises 18 residues. CDR3 DNA: TGTGCTAGCAGTCGCATATTTCGGGAGCTTGGGATAGGAGAGACCCAGTACTTC. It encodes CASSRIFRELGIGETQYF.

This clonotype was seen a few times. The rearrangement joins TRBV28 to TRBJ1-4; 11 nucleotides agree with TRBD1. CDR3 length: 15 amino acids. The germline V gene encodes CDR1 MDHEN and CDR2 SYDVKM. J gave up 8 bases and V 1 base, and 3 bases lay outside the gene matches. In DNA, the CDR3 is TGTGCCAGCAGTTTATCGGACAGGGGGCGCGAAAAACTGTTTTTT. Translated, it gives CASSLSDRGREKLFF.

The sample holds a few counts of this clonotype. The genes are TRBV28 and TRBJ1-5; no firm D call. CDR1 is MDHEN and CDR2 is SYDVKM in the germline V gene. With 3 bases removed from V and 2 bases from J, the gap between germline ends came to 14 bases. This CDR3 has 16 residues. The CDR3 protein is CASSLGIGLGNQPQHF. CDR3 DNA: TGTGCCAGCAGTTTGGGCATAGGTTTGGGCAATCAGCCCCAGCATTTT.

V usage is TRBV7-9 and J usage is TRBJ2-2; D ambiguous. From germline, CDR1 is SEHNR and CDR2 FQNEAQ (reference sequence). Deletions cut 11 bases from V and 2 bases from J, with 18 bases between. This CDR3 comprises 15 residues. Here the CDR3 DNA reads TGTGCCTGCGCCGGTGCGCTAACTAACACCGGGGAGCTGTTTTTT. This sequence encodes CACAGALTNTGELFF.

This clonotype has a handful of counts. This chain uses TRBV19 with TRBJ2-7; 8 bases align to TRBD1. This CDR3 spans 14 amino acids. The germline V gene has CDR1 LNHDA and CDR2 SQIVND (reference sequence). V lost 6 bases, J lost 5 bases, and 9 bases stayed unmatched. The CDR3 DNA sequence: TGTGCCAGTAGACCTATGACAGGGGAGGACGAGCAGTACTTC. It translates to CASRPMTGEDEQYF. The complete variable domain, with remaining parts taken from reference TRBV19 and TRBJ2-7, reads DGGITQSPKYLFRKEGQNVTLSCEQNLNHDAMYWYRQDPGQGLRLIYYSQIVNDFQKGDIAEGYSVSREKKESFPLTVTSAQKNPTAFYLCASRPMTGEDEQYFGPGTRLTVT.

There are a few counts of this clonotype. The gene calls are TRBV10-3 and TRBJ2-5; no firm D call. The CDR3 is 14 amino acids. Looked up from germline, CDR1 is ENHRY and CDR2 is SYGVKD. Trimming pared 6 bases from V and 5 bases from J, leaving 16 bases between. The CDR3 here is CAIRPGQTGETQYF. The CDR3 region has the DNA TGTGCCATCAGGCCGGGCCAAACCGGGGAGACCCAGTACTTC.

The J gene is TRBJ2-7, the V gene TRBV12-3 or TRBV12-4; D perhaps matches TRBD2 (5 bases). With 5 bases removed from V and 6 bases from J, the gap between germline ends came to 14 bases. This CDR3 has 13 amino acids. The DNA for the CDR3 is TGTGCCAGCAGTGGAGGACTCCTCGTCGAGCAGTACTTC. Protein product: CASSGGLLVEQYF.

This clonotype has only a few counts. The CDR3 DNA sequence: TGTGCCAGCAGTTTGAATCAGGCGCACGGCTACACCTTC. It is translated as CASSLNQAHGYTF. The V call is TRBV12-3 or TRBV12-4, the J call TRBJ1-2; D call uncertain. Trimming shortened V by 3 bases and J by 8 bases, and 13 bases separated the two germline ends. The CDR3 loop spans 13 amino acids.

V and J are TRBV12-3 or TRBV12-4 and TRBJ2-7; 7 nucleotides align to TRBD2. This CDR3 spans 13 amino acids. The junction had 12 bases not matched to a gene; V was cut back by 10 bases and J by 6 bases. The CDR3, as DNA: TGTGCCACCGCCTTCGCGGGAGTTCGCGAGCAGTACTTC. Translating it yields CATAFAGVREQYF.

In its sample, this clonotype was seen a few times. The genes are TRBV6-6 and TRBJ1-3; D gene ambiguous. The CDR3 contains 14 residues. Deletions cut 2 bases from V and 0 bases from J, with 5 bases between. Germline V gives CDR1 MNHNY, CDR2 SVGAGI (reference sequence). CDR3 amino acids: CASSYVLSGNTIYF. The CDR3 DNA is TGTGCCAGCAGTTACGTTCTCTCTGGAAACACCATATATTTT.

This chain joins TRBV20-1 and TRBJ1-2, with 8 bases fitting TRBD1. Per the germline V gene, CDR1 is DFQATT and CDR2 is SNEGSKA (reference sequence). The V segment lost 6 bases and the J segment 3 bases; nucleotides outside the gene matches: 15. The CDR3 is made up of 16 amino acids. The CDR3 coding sequence is TGCAGTGCACCCCCCGACAGGGGTTTAGGGGACTATGGCTACACCTTC. Translation: CSAPPDRGLGDYGYTF.

V is TRBV20-1 and J is TRBJ2-3; the match to TRBD2 covers 11 bases. V lost 0 bases and J lost 2; bases outside the gene matches: 7. The CDR3 has 17 residues. The germline V gene encodes CDR1 DFQATT and CDR2 SNEGSKA (reference sequence). DNA for the CDR3: TGCAGTGCTAGAGATCTGCGACTAGCGGGAATCACAGATACGCAGTATTTT. Residues: CSARDLRLAGITDTQYF.

The chain links TRBV20-1 to TRBJ2-1, with unresolved D. Germline CDR1 DFQATT, CDR2 SNEGSKA (reference sequence). The CDR3 totals 15 residues. The V and J ends lost 4 bases and 0 bases respectively, with 13 bases between them. The CDR3 nucleotides read TGCAGTGCTAAACAGACCCTAAGCTCCTACAATGAGCAGTTCTTC. Translation gives CSAKQTLSSYNEQFF.

The chain recombines TRBV30 with TRBJ2-2; D gene ambiguous. V lost 1 base, J lost 4 bases, and 10 bases lay in between. Germline CDR1 and CDR2: GTSNPN and SVGIG (reference sequence). The CDR3 has 14 amino acids. The CDR3 region is CAWSGSSSTGELFF. CDR3 sequence (DNA): TGTGCCTGGAGTGGATCGTCGAGCACCGGGGAGCTGTTTTTT.

There are a few counts of this clonotype. The chain is built from TRBV6-6 and TRBJ1-6, with D possibly TRBD1 on 6 matching bases. The CDR3 has 15 amino acids. Trimming cost V 2 bases and J 10 bases, with 15 bases left between them. Per the germline V gene, CDR1 is MNHNY and CDR2 is SVGAGI (reference sequence). CDR3 residues: CASSYPRGLGSPLHF. The CDR3 region has the DNA TGTGCCAGCAGTTACCCGAGGGGGTTGGGGTCACCCCTCCACTTT.

This clonotype was seen ten or more times. This chain links TRBV7-2 with TRBJ2-3, with TRBD2 as a possible D gene (6 bases). CDR1 and CDR2 (germline): SGHTA, FQGNSA. The germline V and J ends were trimmed by 8 bases and 1 base, with 16 bases remaining between them. CDR3 length equals 15 residues. CDR3: CASLLLVAGTDTQYF. The CDR3 region has the DNA TGTGCCAGCCTTCTCCTGGTAGCGGGCACAGATACGCAGTATTTT.

This clonotype was recorded a few times. V usage is TRBV14 and J usage is TRBJ2-7; D possibly uses TRBD1 or TRBD2 (7 bases each). V was shortened by 1 base and J by 4 bases, with 17 bases between the two germline ends. The CDR3 loop spans 16 amino acids. Germline lookup yields CDR1 SGHDN and CDR2 FVKESK. CDR3 coding DNA: TGTGCCAGCAGCCAAGGGACAGGCGGGAGACTTTACGAGCAGTACTTC. The encoded protein is CASSQGTGGRLYEQYF.

The chain couples TRBV6-6 to TRBJ2-7; 7 bases align to TRBD1. Germline CDR1 MNHNY, CDR2 SVGAGI (reference sequence). J was trimmed by 9 bases and V by 5 bases; bases with no gene match: 16. The CDR3 runs to 15 residues. CDR3 nucleotides: TGTGCCAGCAGTACAGGGATGAGACAGGGTGCGGGGCAGTACGTC. Translated, it gives CASSTGMRQGAGQYV.

The chain recombines TRBV7-2 with TRBJ2-5; the D gene is possibly TRBD1 (6 bases). Trimming stripped 5 bases from V and 4 bases from J, with 17 bases between. CDR1 SGHTA and CDR2 FQGNSA come from the germline V gene. The length of the CDR3 is 15 residues. CDR3 nucleotide sequence: TGTGCCAGCAGCCCTCAGGGGTCGAGGGTAGAGACCCAGTACTTC. This sequence encodes CASSPQGSRVETQYF.